The sequence of this T cell receptor (beta chain) was determined in a study of shared clonotypes between healthy human individuals. Naive CD8 cells lacked CD45RO and underwent positive selection for CCR7, leaving out terminally differentiated effector memory CD45RA+ cells. Sequencing was performed with immunoSEQ multiplex PCR; in TCRdb, only in-frame clones are kept and a portion is missing. The sample holds hundreds of thousands of clones, approximately 96% seen once. The V and J ends lost 4 bases and 4 bases, in that order; junction bases with no gene match: 10. This CDR3 comprises 16 residues. The germline CDR1 and CDR2 sequences are SGHAT and FQNNGV.

V and J are TRBV11-2 and TRBJ2-7; 10 bases are a match to TRBD1. Sequencing was done on a sample of naive CD8+ T cells sorted from blood. This receptor was obtained from a woman in her 30s in good health. The CDR3 is CASSSDPGQGKYEQYF. For the CDR3, the DNA is TGTGCCAGCAGCTCCGACCCGGGACAGGGGAAGTACGAGCAGTACTTC.